The 27 T cell receptor beta chains reported below all come from one sample, sequenced in a study of blood T cell repertoires in COVID-19. Sequenced by immunoSEQ multiplex PCR; TCRdb stores in-frame clones only, minus some. The sample holds fewer than 200,000 clones; about nine tenths are singletons and the top ten take 1.5% to 2%. The specimen was peripheral blood. Every receptor here comes from a man younger than 35 who had recovered from COVID-19.

V and J are TRBV7-9 and TRBJ1-1; D unclear. CDR1 is SEHNR and CDR2 is FQNEAQ in the germline V gene (reference sequence). Trimming stripped 5 bases from V and 11 bases from J, with 15 bases between. This CDR3 has 12 amino acids. Written as DNA, the CDR3 is TGTGCCAGCAGCCTTTCACCCGGGAATGCTTTCTTT. Translating it yields CASSLSPGNAFF.

This sequence joins TRBV7-2 and TRBJ2-2, with 10 bases lining up with TRBD1. This CDR3 has 18 amino acids. V lost 5 bases to trimming and J lost 4 bases; unmatched junction nucleotides: 13. Germline CDR1 SGHTA, CDR2 FQGNSA. The CDR3 coding sequence is TGTGCCAGCAGCCCGATATTCCGAGGACAGGGGGTCACCGGGGAGCTGTTTTTT. Amino acid sequence: CASSPIFRGQGVTGELFF.

This clone has just one count. The chain links TRBV10-3 to TRBJ2-7, with D unclear. CDR1 is ENHRY and CDR2 is SYGVKD in the germline V gene. With 3 bases removed from V and 4 bases from J, the gap between germline ends came to 7 bases. There are 12 residues in the CDR3. The CDR3 reads CAISDLFYEQYF. In DNA, the CDR3 is TGTGCCATCAGTGATTTATTTTACGAGCAGTACTTC.

V gene TRBV23-1 combines with J gene TRBJ2-7, with unresolved D. TRBV23-1 is placed among ORFs of uncertain function. V shed 2 bases and J shed 1 base, with 12 bases lying between them. This CDR3 is built from 15 residues. The CDR3 loop reads CASSQVFYRSYEQYF. For the CDR3, the DNA is TGCGCCAGCAGTCAAGTGTTCTACAGATCCTACGAGCAGTACTTC.

The chain employs TRBV28 and TRBJ1-2; no clear D gene. Trimming shortened V by 5 bases and J by 5 bases, and 21 bases separated the two germline ends. Germline assignment: CDR1 MDHEN and CDR2 SYDVKM. There are 16 residues in the CDR3. Here the CDR3 reads CASSRWTSPKEYGYTF. CDR3 nucleotide sequence: TGTGCCAGCAGTCGCTGGACTTCCCCAAAGGAGTATGGCTACACCTTC.

In this sample, this clone turned up a few times. In DNA form, the CDR3 reads TGTGCCAGCAGCTTGGGCTCCCGGGACAGCCTATATTCACCCCTCCACTTT. This codes for CASSLGSRDSLYSPLHF. V gene TRBV5-4 combines with J gene TRBJ1-6; 7 bases map to TRBD1. The CDR3 contains 17 residues. V gave up 0 bases and J gave up 8 bases; unmatched junction bases: 11. Per the germline V gene, CDR1 is SGHNT and CDR2 is YYREEE (reference sequence).

This clone occurred a few times. The chain combines TRBV30 with TRBJ1-5, with D hard to call. Trimming took off 0 bases at V and 6 bases at J, with 15 bases between the two ends. The CDR3 covers 15 residues. Germline CDR1 is GTSNPN and CDR2 is SVGIG (reference sequence). CDR3 nucleotides: TGTGCCTGGAGTGTAGTCGGGGTGGAAGGTCAGCCCCAGCATTTT. Translating gives CAWSVVGVEGQPQHF.

The gene calls are TRBV11-2 and TRBJ2-2; D gene uncertain. The CDR3 spans 15 residues. The V gene's germline CDR1 is SGHAT and CDR2 FQNNGV. The V gene lost 0 bases and the J gene lost 5 bases, with 10 bases spanning the gap. The CDR3, as DNA: TGTGCCAGCAGCTTAGAGTGGTTGAGTACCGGGGAGCTGTTTTTT. Its protein product is CASSLEWLSTGELFF. Full variable domain (outside the CDR3, taken from reference TRBV11-2 and TRBJ2-2): EAGVAQSPRYKIIEKRQSVAFWCNPISGHATLYWYQQILGQGPKLLIQFQNNGVVDDSQLPKDRFSAERLKGVDSTLKIQPAKLEDSAVYLCASSLEWLSTGELFFGEGSRLTVL.

The chain links TRBV7-2 to TRBJ2-7, with TRBD2 identical over 8 bases. V gave up 5 bases and J gave up 2 bases; unmatched junction bases: 11. CDR1 is SGHTA, CDR2 FQGNSA, per germline. CDR3 length: 16 amino acids. DNA for the CDR3: TGTGCCAGCAGCCCCGCTGCGAGCGGGAGCACCTACGAGCAGTACTTC. Translating gives CASSPAASGSTYEQYF. Variable domain in full (rest from reference TRBV7-2 and TRBJ2-7): GAGVSQSPSNKVTEKGKDVELRCDPISGHTALYWYRQSLGQGLEFLIYFQGNSAPDKSGLPSDRFSAERTGGSVSTLTIQRTQQEDSAVYLCASSPAASGSTYEQYFGPGTRLTVT.

V is TRBV10-3 and J is TRBJ2-2; the D gene is possibly TRBD2 (5 bases). CDR3 length equals 14 residues. V lost 0 bases to trimming and J lost 4 bases, with 6 bases between them. The V gene's germline CDR1 is ENHRY and CDR2 SYGVKD. The CDR3 loop is CAISESTITGELFF. As DNA, the CDR3 is TGTGCCATCAGTGAGTCGACTATCACCGGGGAGCTGTTTTTT.

J is TRBJ1-4 and V is TRBV5-6; no firm D call. Trimming shortened V by 2 bases and J by 12 bases, and 11 bases separated the two germline ends. The V gene's germline CDR1 is SGHDT and CDR2 YYEEEE. The CDR3 contains 12 residues. Here the CDR3 reads CASSFGVGELFF. The DNA of the CDR3 is TGTGCCAGCAGCTTCGGTGTCGGGGAACTGTTTTTT. Full variable domain (outside the CDR3, taken from reference TRBV5-6 and TRBJ1-4): DAGVTQSPTHLIKTRGQQVTLRCSPKSGHDTVSWYQQALGQGPQFIFQYYEEEERQRGNFPDRFSGHQFPNYSSELNVNALLLGDSALYLCASSFGVGELFFGSGTQLSVL.

The chain links TRBV5-4 to TRBJ2-1, with a possible D match to TRBD1 (6 bases). The V gene lost 9 bases and the J gene lost 8 bases, with 18 bases spanning the gap. The CDR3 has 13 residues. CDR1 and CDR2 from the germline V gene are SGHNT and YYREEE (reference sequence). The CDR3 here is CATQGPGKDEQFF. The CDR3 nucleotides read TGTGCCACACAGGGCCCTGGCAAGGATGAGCAGTTCTTC.

This clone was detected once. The chain couples TRBV3-1 (or the pseudogene TRBV3-2) to TRBJ1-5, with D hard to call. The CDR3 is 15 residues long. The V end lost 3 bases, the J end lost 7 bases, and 16 bases lay between the germline ends. Germline V gene sequence: CDR1 LGHDT, CDR2 YNNKEL (reference sequence). Written as DNA, the CDR3 is TGTGCCAGCAGCCACGACTTGAGCTCGGGGCAGCCCCAGCATTTT. As protein: CASSHDLSSGQPQHF.

CDR3 coding DNA: TGTGCCAGCAGCCTAAAACCGGGACAGGGGGCCTACGAGCAGTACTTC. Translating it yields CASSLKPGQGAYEQYF. The rearrangement joins TRBV3-1 (or the pseudogene TRBV3-2) to TRBJ2-7, with 11 positions matching TRBD1. Looked up from germline, CDR1 is LGHDT and CDR2 is YNNKEL (reference sequence). J was trimmed by 2 bases and V by 4 bases; bases with no gene match: 7. The CDR3 runs to 16 residues.

The rearrangement links TRBV11-2 to TRBJ1-2; the match to TRBD1 covers 7 bases. J lost 5 bases, V lost 0 bases, and 3 bases had no gene match. The CDR3 consists of 14 residues. The V gene's germline CDR1 is SGHAT and CDR2 FQNNGV. The CDR3 spells CASSLDRTGYGYTF. DNA for the CDR3: TGTGCCAGCAGCTTAGATAGGACAGGATATGGCTACACCTTC.

The chain joins TRBV12-2 to TRBJ1-2; the table's D call TRBD1 went unverified against the DNA. TRBV12-2 is listed as a pseudogene. This CDR3 has 16 amino acids. CDR3 nucleotide sequence: TGTGCAAGTCGCTTACCGAATCAGGGTTTCTCCTATGGCTACACCTTC. Translated, it gives CASRLPNQGFSYGYTF.

The rearrangement uses TRBV6-6 and TRBJ2-1; D is possibly TRBD1 (5 bases). The CDR3 runs 14 residues. Germline V gene data show CDR1 as MNHNY and CDR2 as SVGAGI (reference sequence). V was trimmed by 6 bases and J by 7 bases, leaving 16 bases between them. Written as DNA, the CDR3 is TGTGCCAGCAGCCCGTATATACCAGGGAATGAGCAGTTCTTC. Protein sequence: CASSPYIPGNEQFF.

This rearrangement joins TRBV6-5 to TRBJ1-5; D is ambiguous. Germline V gives CDR1 MNHEY, CDR2 SVGAGI. The CDR3 covers 15 residues. The V gene lost 6 bases and the J gene lost 1 base, with 13 bases spanning the gap. CDR3: CASRNRGESNQPQHF. CDR3 sequence (DNA): TGTGCCAGCAGAAACCGTGGGGAGAGCAATCAGCCCCAGCATTTT.

This clone was observed a handful of times. This sequence joins TRBV7-2 and TRBJ1-5; D gene unclear. The V and J ends lost 1 base and 3 bases respectively, with 7 bases between them. This CDR3 contains 14 residues. Germline values: CDR1 SGHTA, CDR2 FQGNSA. The CDR3 spells CASSLVSDNQPQHF. CDR3 nucleotide sequence: TGTGCCAGCAGCTTAGTGTCAGACAATCAGCCCCAGCATTTT.

This clone was observed many times. This chain uses TRBV7-9 with TRBJ2-7, with 7 positions matching TRBD1. This CDR3 contains 15 residues. V lost 5 bases and J lost 0; bases outside the gene matches: 7. Looked up from germline, CDR1 is SEHNR and CDR2 is FQNEAQ (reference sequence). Written as DNA, the CDR3 is TGTGCCAGCAGCCCCAGGGACAGACACTCCTACGAGCAGTACTTC. Residues: CASSPRDRHSYEQYF.

The V and J genes are TRBV7-8 and TRBJ2-1; D is possibly TRBD2 (6 bases). V was shortened by 3 bases and J by 5 bases, with 20 bases between the two germline ends. Germline loops: CDR1 SGHVS, CDR2 FQNEAQ. The CDR3 length is 17 residues. The CDR3 DNA reads TGTGCCAGCAGCTTCTACAGCCAGCGGGCGGGCGACAATGAGCAGTTCTTC. It specifies CASSFYSQRAGDNEQFF.

The chain carries TRBV12-3 or TRBV12-4 and TRBJ1-5; weak D call: TRBD1 (5 bases). V lost 7 bases, J lost 7 bases, and 14 bases lay in between. The CDR3 contains 13 residues. The DNA of the CDR3 is TGTGCCAGCACCGGGGGGGTTTCCCAGCCCCAGCATTTT. Protein sequence: CASTGGVSQPQHF.

The chain combines TRBV23-1 with TRBJ2-2; 10 nucleotides match TRBD2. TRBV23-1 is marked as an open reading frame, function uncertain. Unmatched junction bases numbered 6, after V lost 6 bases and J lost 2 bases. The CDR3 is 16 residues long. The CDR3 DNA sequence: TGCGCCAGCAGGTCGGCTAGCGGGAGTAACACCGGGGAGCTGTTTTTT. Its protein product is CASRSASGSNTGELFF.

In its sample, this clone was seen once. The rearrangement joins TRBV7-9 to TRBJ2-1, with TRBD1 as a possible D gene (6 bases). Germline V CDR1 and CDR2: SEHNR, FQNEAQ (reference sequence). The length of the CDR3 is 16 residues. V lost 1 base, J lost 7 bases, and 17 bases lay in between. DNA for the CDR3: TGTGCCAGCAGCTTAGTAATCCAGGGGTCTGGGAATGAGCAGTTCTTC. This sequence encodes CASSLVIQGSGNEQFF.

The V and J genes are TRBV14 and TRBJ1-3; 8 bases line up with TRBD1. V trimming: 0 bases; J trimming: 2 bases; junction bases outside the gene matches: 3. CDR3 length: 16 amino acids. Germline assignment: CDR1 SGHDN and CDR2 FVKESK. CDR3 nucleotide sequence: TGTGCCAGCAGCCAAGATCCGACAGGGGCTGGAAACACCATATATTTT. It codes for CASSQDPTGAGNTIYF.

The V and J genes are TRBV9 and TRBJ2-2; possible D gene TRBD2, 6 bases. Germline CDR1 reads SGDLS; CDR2 reads YYNGEE. V lost 0 bases to trimming and J lost 2 bases, with 11 bases between them. This CDR3 region has 16 residues. The CDR3: CASSVGGLLNTGELFF. CDR3 nucleotide sequence: TGTGCCAGCAGCGTAGGGGGACTTCTAAACACCGGGGAGCTGTTTTTT.

A single count supports this clone. The same CDR3 can be traced to other DNA sequences in this sample. The chain joins TRBV5-1 to TRBJ1-3, with D tentatively TRBD1 (6 bases). The CDR3 length is 14 residues. Trimming took off 3 bases at V and 4 bases at J, with 11 bases between the two ends. Per the germline V gene, CDR1 is SGHRS and CDR2 is YFSETQ. In DNA form, the CDR3 reads TGCGCCAGCAGCTCGGGGGGCTCGGGAAACACCATATATTTT. Amino acids: CASSSGGSGNTIYF.